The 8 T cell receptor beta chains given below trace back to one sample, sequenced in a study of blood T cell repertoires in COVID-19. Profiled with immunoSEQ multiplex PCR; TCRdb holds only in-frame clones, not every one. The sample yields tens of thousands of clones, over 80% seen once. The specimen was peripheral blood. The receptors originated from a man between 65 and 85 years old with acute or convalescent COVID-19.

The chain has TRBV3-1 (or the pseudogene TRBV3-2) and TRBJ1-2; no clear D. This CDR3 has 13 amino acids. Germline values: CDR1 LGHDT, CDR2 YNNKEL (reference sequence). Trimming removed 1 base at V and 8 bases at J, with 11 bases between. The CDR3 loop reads CASSQVYQEGYTF. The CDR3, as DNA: TGTGCCAGCAGCCAAGTTTATCAAGAGGGCTACACCTTC.

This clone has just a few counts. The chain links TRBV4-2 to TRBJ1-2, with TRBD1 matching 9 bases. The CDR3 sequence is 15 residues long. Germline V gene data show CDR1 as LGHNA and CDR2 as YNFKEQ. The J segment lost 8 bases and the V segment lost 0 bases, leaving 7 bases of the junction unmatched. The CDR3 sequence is CASSQEYRGQGGYTF. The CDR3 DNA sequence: TGTGCCAGCAGCCAAGAGTACAGGGGGCAAGGGGGCTACACCTTC.

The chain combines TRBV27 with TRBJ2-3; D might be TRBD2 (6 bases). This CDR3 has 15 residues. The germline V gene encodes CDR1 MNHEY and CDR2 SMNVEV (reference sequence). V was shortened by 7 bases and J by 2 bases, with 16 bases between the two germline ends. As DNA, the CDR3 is TGTGCCAGCACCCTATATGGGGGGACCACAGATACGCAGTATTTT. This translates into CASTLYGGTTDTQYF.

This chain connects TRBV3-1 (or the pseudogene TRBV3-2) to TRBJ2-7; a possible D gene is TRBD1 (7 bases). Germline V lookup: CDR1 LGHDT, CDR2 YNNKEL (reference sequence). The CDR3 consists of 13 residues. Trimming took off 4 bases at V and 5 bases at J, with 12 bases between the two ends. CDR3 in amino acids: CASSPTGRNEQYF. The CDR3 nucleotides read TGTGCCAGCAGCCCGACAGGGAGGAACGAGCAGTACTTC.

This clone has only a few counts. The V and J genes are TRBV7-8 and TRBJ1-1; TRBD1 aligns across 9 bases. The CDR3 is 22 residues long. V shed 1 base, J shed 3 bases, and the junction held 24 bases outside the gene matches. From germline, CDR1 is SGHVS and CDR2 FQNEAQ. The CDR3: CASSLDRTLYSGTGNTDTEAFF. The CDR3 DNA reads TGTGCCAGCAGCTTAGACCGTACTCTCTACTCCGGGACAGGGAATACAGACACTGAAGCTTTCTTT.

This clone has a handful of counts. The DNA of the CDR3 is TGTGCCAGCCTCCAGAAAGACGGGTTTCGGAATGAGCAGTTCTTC. Its translation is CASLQKDGFRNEQFF. The V and J genes are TRBV18 and TRBJ2-1, with D hard to call. The V gene's germline CDR1 is KGHSH and CDR2 LQKENI. V was cut by 8 bases and J by 7 bases, with 21 bases left in between. The CDR3 is 15 residues long.

CDR3 DNA: TGTGCCAGCAGCCATCCGCTGGGGGGGGCGCGTGGCTACACCTTC. It is translated as CASSHPLGGARGYTF. V gene TRBV3-1 (or the pseudogene TRBV3-2) combines with J gene TRBJ1-2, with D tentatively TRBD1 (6 bases). The V gene's germline CDR1 is LGHDT and CDR2 YNNKEL (reference sequence). V lost 3 bases, J lost 7 bases, and 18 bases lay in between. The CDR3 extends over 15 amino acids.

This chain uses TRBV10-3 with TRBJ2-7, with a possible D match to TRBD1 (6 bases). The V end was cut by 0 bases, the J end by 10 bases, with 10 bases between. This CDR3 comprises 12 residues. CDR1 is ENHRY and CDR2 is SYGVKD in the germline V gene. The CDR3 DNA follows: TGTGCCATCAGTGAGTCGGAACAGGGACAGTACTTC. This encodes CAISESEQGQYF.